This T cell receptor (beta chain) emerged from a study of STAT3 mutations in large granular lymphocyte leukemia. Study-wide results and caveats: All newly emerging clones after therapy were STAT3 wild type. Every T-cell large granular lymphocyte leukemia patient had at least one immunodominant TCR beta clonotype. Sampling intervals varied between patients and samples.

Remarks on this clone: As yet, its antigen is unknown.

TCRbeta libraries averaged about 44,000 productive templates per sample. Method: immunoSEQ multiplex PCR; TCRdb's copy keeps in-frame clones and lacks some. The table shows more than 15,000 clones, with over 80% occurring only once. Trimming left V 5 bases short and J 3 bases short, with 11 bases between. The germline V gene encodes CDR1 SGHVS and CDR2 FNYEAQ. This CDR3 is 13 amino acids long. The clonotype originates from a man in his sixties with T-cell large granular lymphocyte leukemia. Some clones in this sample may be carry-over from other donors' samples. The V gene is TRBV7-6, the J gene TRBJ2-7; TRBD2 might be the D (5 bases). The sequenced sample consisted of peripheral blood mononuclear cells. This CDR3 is CASSALGSYEQYF. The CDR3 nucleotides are TGTGCCAGCAGCGCACTAGGGAGCTACGAGCAGTACTTC.